Listed below are T cell receptor beta chains from one sample, sequenced in a study of cytomegalovirus exposure and HLA in healthy donors. The method was immunoSEQ multiplex PCR; TCRdb's version includes in-frame clones alone and lacks a portion of them. The table includes 150,000 or so clones, 74% detected once. Source material: PBMCs. All receptors come from a man aged 30 to 39 in good health and CMV-seronegative. CDR3s include the opening cysteine and the closing phenylalanine or tryptophan. Each record gives: clone size, J gene, D gene, V gene, CDR3 DNA, CDR3 protein. The D gene is left open where the match is weak. The listing skips clone size in some rows; elsewhere it reads once, few, many or a size class.

abundance: once; j_gene: TRBJ2-3; d_gene: TRBD2; v_gene: TRBV15; CDR3nt: TGTGCCACCAGCAGAGATTTTCTAGCGGGGGGCACAGATACGCAGTATTTT; CDR3aa: CATSRDFLAGGTDTQYF
abundance: .; j_gene: TRBJ1-4; d_gene: .; v_gene: TRBV19; CDR3nt: TGTGCCAGTACCCCGGGGGTAGGATACAATGAAAAACTGTTTTTT; CDR3aa: CASTPGVGYNEKLFF
abundance: .; j_gene: TRBJ1-5; d_gene: .; v_gene: TRBV2; CDR3nt: TGTGCCAGCAGTGAAGATGCAGTTGGGCCCCAGCATTTT; CDR3aa: CASSEDAVGPQHF
abundance: few; j_gene: TRBJ1-5; d_gene: .; v_gene: TRBV5-1; CDR3nt: TGCGCCAGCAGCGGAAGGGGAGGGGGCAATCAGCCCCAGCATTTT; CDR3aa: CASSGRGGGNQPQHF
abundance: .; j_gene: TRBJ2-6; d_gene: TRBD1; v_gene: TRBV5-1; CDR3nt: TGCGCCAGCAGCAGGGGACAGGCCAGGCCTGGGGCCAACGTCCTGACTTTC; CDR3aa: CASSRGQARPGANVLTF
abundance: .; j_gene: TRBJ2-7; d_gene: .; v_gene: TRBV20-1; CDR3nt: TGCCGGGGATCATCCTACGAGCAGTACTTC; CDR3aa: CRGSSYEQYF
abundance: .; j_gene: TRBJ1-2; d_gene: .; v_gene: TRBV13; CDR3nt: TGTGCCAGCAGCTTAGGGGTTAGACAGGAGAGAGCGGGCTACACCTTC; CDR3aa: CASSLGVRQERAGYTF
abundance: .; j_gene: TRBJ2-2; d_gene: TRBD1; v_gene: TRBV28; CDR3nt: TGTGCCAGCAGAGAGACAGGGGGATCCGGGGAGCTGTTTTTT; CDR3aa: CASRETGGSGELFF
abundance: .; j_gene: TRBJ1-2; d_gene: .; v_gene: TRBV6-5; CDR3nt: TGTGCCAGCAGACAGGGCTCTCTGGGTGAAGGCTACACCTTC; CDR3aa: CASRQGSLGEGYTF
abundance: .; j_gene: TRBJ1-1; d_gene: .; v_gene: TRBV7-9; CDR3nt: TGTGCCAGCAGCTTAGGAGGTACGATGAACACTGAAGCTTTCTTT; CDR3aa: CASSLGGTMNTEAFF
abundance: .; j_gene: TRBJ1-2; d_gene: TRBD1; v_gene: TRBV6-5; CDR3nt: TGTGCCAGCACTATAACAGGGGGCGACGGCTATGGCTACACCTTC; CDR3aa: CASTITGGDGYGYTF
abundance: .; j_gene: TRBJ2-7; d_gene: TRBD2; v_gene: TRBV7-9; CDR3nt: TGTGCCAGCAACGGCGGGGGTTACGAGCAGTACTTC; CDR3aa: CASNGGGYEQYF
abundance: .; j_gene: TRBJ1-5; d_gene: .; v_gene: TRBV29-1; CDR3nt: TGCAGCGTTGTGGAGGGGCCCGGCAATCAGCCCCAGCATTTT; CDR3aa: CSVVEGPGNQPQHF
abundance: .; j_gene: TRBJ2-1; d_gene: .; v_gene: TRBV6-5; CDR3nt: TGTGCCAGCAGTAAGGGGACAGAGCAGTTCTTC; CDR3aa: CASSKGTEQFF
abundance: .; j_gene: TRBJ2-7; d_gene: .; v_gene: TRBV5-1; CDR3nt: TGCGCCAGCAGCTTAGAGCGGGAGCAGTACTTC; CDR3aa: CASSLEREQYF
abundance: .; j_gene: TRBJ2-4; d_gene: TRBD1; v_gene: TRBV11-2; CDR3nt: TGTGCCAGCAGGACCACAGGGGTGGGCAACATTCAGTACTTC; CDR3aa: CASRTTGVGNIQYF
abundance: .; j_gene: TRBJ2-3; d_gene: TRBD1; v_gene: TRBV10-3; CDR3nt: TGTGCCATCAGTGAGTCGTACAGGGGCAGCACAGATACGCAGTATTTT; CDR3aa: CAISESYRGSTDTQYF
abundance: .; j_gene: TRBJ2-3; d_gene: TRBD2; v_gene: TRBV5-1; CDR3nt: TGCGCCAGCAGCTTTCCTTCTAGCGGGACCACAGATACGCAGTATTTT; CDR3aa: CASSFPSSGTTDTQYF
abundance: .; j_gene: TRBJ1-2; d_gene: TRBD1; v_gene: TRBV7-8; CDR3nt: TGTGCCAGCAGCGACGACAGGGGTAATTACTATGGCTACACCTTC; CDR3aa: CASSDDRGNYYGYTF
abundance: .; j_gene: TRBJ1-6; d_gene: .; v_gene: TRBV19; CDR3nt: TGTGCCAGTCAGAGAGAGGGTTTCTCCTATAATTCACCCCTCCACTTT; CDR3aa: CASQREGFSYNSPLHF
abundance: .; j_gene: TRBJ1-1; d_gene: TRBD1; v_gene: TRBV2; CDR3nt: TGTGCCAGCAGTGAAGTAGGGACAGGTTTTATGAACACTGAAGCTTTCTTT; CDR3aa: CASSEVGTGFMNTEAFF
abundance: .; j_gene: TRBJ1-5; d_gene: .; v_gene: TRBV7-2; CDR3nt: TGTGCCAGCAGCTCCCCCAGTCAGCCCCAGCATTTT; CDR3aa: CASSSPSQPQHF
abundance: .; j_gene: TRBJ2-3; d_gene: TRBD2; v_gene: TRBV4-2; CDR3nt: TGTGCCAGCAGCCAAGTAACTAGCGGGGGGGCTGGGCGTAGTTGGCTTCGGGATACGCAGTATTTT; CDR3aa: CASSQVTSGGAGRSWLRDTQYF
abundance: few; j_gene: TRBJ2-7; d_gene: TRBD1; v_gene: TRBV7-9; CDR3nt: TGTGCCAGCAGCCCAGTACAGGGGGCGTACGAGCAGTACTTC; CDR3aa: CASSPVQGAYEQYF
abundance: .; j_gene: TRBJ2-2; d_gene: TRBD2; v_gene: TRBV5-4; CDR3nt: TGTGCCAGCAGCCATCCAACTAGCGGGGTTACCGGGGAGCTGTTTTTT; CDR3aa: CASSHPTSGVTGELFF
abundance: few; j_gene: TRBJ2-7; d_gene: .; v_gene: TRBV13; CDR3nt: TGTGCCAGCAGCTCAAGGCGGGCTGACAGGGAGCAGTACTTC; CDR3aa: CASSSRRADREQYF
abundance: .; j_gene: TRBJ2-7; d_gene: .; v_gene: TRBV29-1; CDR3nt: TGCAGCGTTAGACAAGGCTCCTACGAGCAGTACTTC; CDR3aa: CSVRQGSYEQYF
abundance: .; j_gene: TRBJ1-3; d_gene: .; v_gene: TRBV7-2; CDR3nt: TGTGCCAGCAGCTTAGTTCCAGGATCTCCTCCTGGAAACACCATATATTTT; CDR3aa: CASSLVPGSPPGNTIYF
abundance: .; j_gene: TRBJ2-3; d_gene: TRBD2; v_gene: TRBV2; CDR3nt: TGTGCCAGCAGGATGACTAGCGGGGGGCGGGATACGCAGTATTTT; CDR3aa: CASRMTSGGRDTQYF
abundance: .; j_gene: TRBJ2-7; d_gene: TRBD1; v_gene: TRBV7-3; CDR3nt: TGTGCCAGCAGCTTAACAGGCGGACAGGCCCACGAGCAGTACTTC; CDR3aa: CASSLTGGQAHEQYF
abundance: .; j_gene: TRBJ2-7; d_gene: .; v_gene: TRBV5-1; CDR3nt: TGCGCCAGCAGCTTGAAGTTAGCAGGGAACGAGCAGTACTTC; CDR3aa: CASSLKLAGNEQYF
abundance: .; j_gene: TRBJ1-2; d_gene: TRBD1; v_gene: TRBV13; CDR3nt: TGTGCCAGCACCCAACGTGACAGGGACATCTCTGGCTACACCTTC; CDR3aa: CASTQRDRDISGYTF
abundance: .; j_gene: TRBJ1-4; d_gene: TRBD1; v_gene: TRBV6-1; CDR3nt: TGTGCCAGCAGGAAACAGGGGGCTAATGAAAAACTGTTTTTT; CDR3aa: CASRKQGANEKLFF
abundance: .; j_gene: TRBJ2-3; d_gene: TRBD1; v_gene: TRBV5-4; CDR3nt: TGTGCCAGCAGCCAACATCCGGGACAGGGAGAAGATACGCAGTATTTT; CDR3aa: CASSQHPGQGEDTQYF
abundance: .; j_gene: TRBJ2-5; d_gene: TRBD2; v_gene: TRBV7-9; CDR3nt: TGTGCCAGCAGCTTACCTAGCGGGGGGCGAGGAGAGACCCAGTACTTC; CDR3aa: CASSLPSGGRGETQYF
abundance: .; j_gene: TRBJ2-7; d_gene: TRBD1; v_gene: TRBV29-1; CDR3nt: TGCAGCGTTGGGGGACAGGGGAGCGAGCAGTACTTC; CDR3aa: CSVGGQGSEQYF
abundance: .; j_gene: TRBJ2-7; d_gene: TRBD1; v_gene: TRBV7-7; CDR3nt: TGTGCTAGCAGCTTAGAGGGGGCCGGCGAGCAGTACTTC; CDR3aa: CASSLEGAGEQYF
abundance: .; j_gene: TRBJ1-4; d_gene: TRBD1; v_gene: TRBV7-8; CDR3nt: TGTGCCAGCAGCTTAAGGTTGGGTGGGACAGTTAATGAAAAACTGTTTTTT; CDR3aa: CASSLRLGGTVNEKLFF
abundance: .; j_gene: TRBJ2-7; d_gene: .; v_gene: TRBV5-4; CDR3nt: TGTGCCAGCAGCTTGCCTCATAGCAACGAGCAGTACTTC; CDR3aa: CASSLPHSNEQYF
abundance: .; j_gene: TRBJ1-6; d_gene: .; v_gene: TRBV7-9; CDR3nt: TGTGCCAGCAGCTTACTTAGACAAGGGGTCTATAATTCACCCCTCCACTTT; CDR3aa: CASSLLRQGVYNSPLHF
abundance: .; j_gene: TRBJ1-5; d_gene: .; v_gene: TRBV4-2; CDR3nt: TGTGCCAGCAGCCAAGTTGGACAGAATCAGCCCCAGCATTTT; CDR3aa: CASSQVGQNQPQHF
abundance: .; j_gene: TRBJ2-6; d_gene: TRBD1; v_gene: TRBV5-1; CDR3nt: TGCGCCAGCCGACAGGGGTCCGCCAACGTCCTGACTTTC; CDR3aa: CASRQGSANVLTF
abundance: .; j_gene: TRBJ1-5; d_gene: TRBD1; v_gene: TRBV19; CDR3nt: TGTGCCAGTAGTAACAGGGGAGGAGGTCAGCCCCAGCATTTT; CDR3aa: CASSNRGGGQPQHF